One T cell receptor (beta chain) is described in this entry. Germline CDR1 is MDHEN and CDR2 is SYDVKM. The CDR3 extends over 15 amino acids. The V segment lost 8 bases and the J segment 7 bases; nucleotides outside the gene matches: 15. This record comes from a study of blood T cells in healthy people across ages. Together with a sample-barcoded 5' primer, a J-beta primer mix was included in a second PCR lasting roughly 7 to 11 cycles. TCRdb re-called the 5' RACE reads through MiXCR, storing one row per CDR3 protein. Counted here are hundreds of thousands of distinct CDR3 sequences, approximately 25% occurring once; the ten biggest clones make up around 10%. These same records also appear under a second study, on T cells of mothers and their children. In that study: Biologically related mothers and children overlapped slightly more than unrelated pairs, a non-significant difference.

The sequencing input was blood. The clonotype comes from a boy younger than 18 in good health. The chain has TRBV28 and TRBJ2-5, with TRBD1 matching 8 bases. The CDR3 DNA reads TGTGCCAGCCTGAAGCCGGGACAGGTTTTAGGGACCCAGTACTTC. Translation gives CASLKPGQVLGTQYF.